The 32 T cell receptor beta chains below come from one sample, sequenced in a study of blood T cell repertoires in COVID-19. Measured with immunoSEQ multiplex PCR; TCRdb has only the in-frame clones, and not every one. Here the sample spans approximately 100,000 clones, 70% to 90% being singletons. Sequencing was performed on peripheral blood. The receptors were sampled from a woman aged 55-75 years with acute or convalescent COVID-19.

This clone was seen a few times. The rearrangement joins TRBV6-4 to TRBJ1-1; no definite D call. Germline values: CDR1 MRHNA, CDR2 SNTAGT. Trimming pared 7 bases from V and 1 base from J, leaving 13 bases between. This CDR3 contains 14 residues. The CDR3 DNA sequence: TGTGCCAGCATGAGAGATATATCGAACACTGAAGCTTTCTTT. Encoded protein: CASMRDISNTEAFF.

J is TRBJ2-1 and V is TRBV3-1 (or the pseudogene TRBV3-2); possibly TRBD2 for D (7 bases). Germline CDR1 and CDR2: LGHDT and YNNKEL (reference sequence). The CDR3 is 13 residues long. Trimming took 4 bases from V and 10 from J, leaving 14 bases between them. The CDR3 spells CASSRGGPREQFF. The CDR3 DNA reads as TGTGCCAGCAGCCGGGGGGGGCCGCGGGAGCAGTTCTTC.

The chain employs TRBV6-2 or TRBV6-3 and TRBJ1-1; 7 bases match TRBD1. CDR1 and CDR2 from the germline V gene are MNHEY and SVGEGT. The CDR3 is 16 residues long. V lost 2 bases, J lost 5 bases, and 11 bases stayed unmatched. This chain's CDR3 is CASSYRTGVPRTEAFF. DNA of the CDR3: TGTGCCAGCAGTTACCGTACAGGGGTCCCGCGAACTGAAGCTTTCTTT.

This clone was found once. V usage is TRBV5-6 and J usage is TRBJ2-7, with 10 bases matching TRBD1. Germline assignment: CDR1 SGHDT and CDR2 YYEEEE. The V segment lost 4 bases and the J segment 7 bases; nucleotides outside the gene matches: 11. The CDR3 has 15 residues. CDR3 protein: CASSPAGTGAFEQYF. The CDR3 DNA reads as TGTGCCAGCAGCCCAGCCGGGACAGGGGCGTTTGAGCAGTACTTC.

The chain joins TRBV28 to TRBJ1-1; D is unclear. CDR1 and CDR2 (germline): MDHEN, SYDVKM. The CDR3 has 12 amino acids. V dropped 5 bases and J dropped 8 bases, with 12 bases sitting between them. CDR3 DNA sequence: TGTGCCAGCAGTCCCCCGATTCGGGAAGCTTTCTTT. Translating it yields CASSPPIREAFF.

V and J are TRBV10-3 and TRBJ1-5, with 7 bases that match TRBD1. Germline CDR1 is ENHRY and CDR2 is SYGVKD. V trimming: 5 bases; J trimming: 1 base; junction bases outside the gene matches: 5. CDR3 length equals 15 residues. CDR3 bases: TGTGCCATCAGTTCAACACAGGGGAGCAATCAGCCCCAGCATTTT. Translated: CAISSTQGSNQPQHF.

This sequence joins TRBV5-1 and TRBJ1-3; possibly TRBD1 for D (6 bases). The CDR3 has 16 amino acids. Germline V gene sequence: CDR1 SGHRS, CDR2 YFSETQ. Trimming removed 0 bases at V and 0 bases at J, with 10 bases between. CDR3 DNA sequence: TGCGCCAGCAGCTTGGGGGGGCAGAGCTCTGGAAACACCATATATTTT. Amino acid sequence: CASSLGGQSSGNTIYF.

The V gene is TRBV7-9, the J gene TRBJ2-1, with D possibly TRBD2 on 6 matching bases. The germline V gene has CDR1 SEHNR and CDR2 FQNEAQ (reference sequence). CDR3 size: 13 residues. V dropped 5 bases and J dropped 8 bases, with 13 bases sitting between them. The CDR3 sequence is CASSDRLVDEQFF. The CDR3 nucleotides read TGTGCCAGCAGCGACCGACTAGTCGATGAGCAGTTCTTC.

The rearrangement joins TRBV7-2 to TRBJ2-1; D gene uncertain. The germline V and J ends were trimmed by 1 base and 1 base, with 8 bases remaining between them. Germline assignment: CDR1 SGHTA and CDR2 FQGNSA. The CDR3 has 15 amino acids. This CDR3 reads CASSLVVSSYNEQFF. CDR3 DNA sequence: TGTGCCAGCAGCTTAGTTGTTAGTTCCTACAATGAGCAGTTCTTC.

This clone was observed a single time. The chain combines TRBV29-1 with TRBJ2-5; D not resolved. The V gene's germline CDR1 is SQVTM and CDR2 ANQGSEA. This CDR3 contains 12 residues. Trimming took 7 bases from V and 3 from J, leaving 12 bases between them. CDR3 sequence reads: CSALSGEETQYF. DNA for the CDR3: TGCAGCGCCTTGTCGGGTGAAGAGACCCAGTACTTC. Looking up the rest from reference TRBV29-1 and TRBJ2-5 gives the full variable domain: SAVISQKPSRDICQRGTSLTIQCQVDSQVTMMFWYRQQPGQSLTLIATANQGSEATYESGFVIDKFPISRPNLTFSTLTVSNMSPEDSSIYLCSALSGEETQYFGPGTRLLVL.

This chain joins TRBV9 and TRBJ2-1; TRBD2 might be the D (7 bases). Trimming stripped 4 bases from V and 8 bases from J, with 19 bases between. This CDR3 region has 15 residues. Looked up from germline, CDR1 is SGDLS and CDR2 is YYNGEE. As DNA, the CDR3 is TGTGCCAGCAGCCCCAAAGGGGGGGCGAGGGATGAGCAGTTCTTC. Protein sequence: CASSPKGGARDEQFF. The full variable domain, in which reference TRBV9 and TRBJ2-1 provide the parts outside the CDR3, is DSGVTQTPKHLITATGQRVTLRCSPRSGDLSVYWYQQSLDQGLQFLIQYYNGEERAKGNILERFSAQQFPDLHSELNLSSLELGDSALYFCASSPKGGARDEQFFGPGTRLTVL.

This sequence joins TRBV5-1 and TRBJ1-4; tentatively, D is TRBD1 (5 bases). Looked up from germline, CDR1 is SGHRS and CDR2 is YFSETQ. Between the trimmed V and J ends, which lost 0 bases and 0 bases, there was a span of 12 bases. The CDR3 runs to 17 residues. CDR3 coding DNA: TGCGCCAGCAGCTTGGGGTCGCAGGGTGCAACTAATGAAAAACTGTTTTTT. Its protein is CASSLGSQGATNEKLFF.

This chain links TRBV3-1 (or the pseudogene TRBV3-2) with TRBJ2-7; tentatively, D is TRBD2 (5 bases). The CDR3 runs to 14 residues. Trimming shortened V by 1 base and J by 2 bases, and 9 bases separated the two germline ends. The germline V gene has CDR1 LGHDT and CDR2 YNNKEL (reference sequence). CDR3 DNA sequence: TGTGCCAGCAGCCAAGCGGGAATGACCTACGAGCAGTACTTC. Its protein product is CASSQAGMTYEQYF.

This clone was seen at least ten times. CDR3 amino acids: CASSPSGLAGAETQYF. CDR3 bases: TGTGCCAGCAGCCCTTCGGGACTAGCGGGAGCAGAGACCCAGTACTTC. This rearrangement joins TRBV9 to TRBJ2-5, with 14 nucleotides matching TRBD2. Germline-derived CDR1 and CDR2 are SGDLS and YYNGEE. J was trimmed by 4 bases and V by 4 bases; bases with no gene match: 6. This CDR3 comprises 16 residues. Looking up the rest from reference TRBV9 and TRBJ2-5 gives the full variable domain: DSGVTQTPKHLITATGQRVTLRCSPRSGDLSVYWYQQSLDQGLQFLIQYYNGEERAKGNILERFSAQQFPDLHSELNLSSLELGDSALYFCASSPSGLAGAETQYFGPGTRLLVL.

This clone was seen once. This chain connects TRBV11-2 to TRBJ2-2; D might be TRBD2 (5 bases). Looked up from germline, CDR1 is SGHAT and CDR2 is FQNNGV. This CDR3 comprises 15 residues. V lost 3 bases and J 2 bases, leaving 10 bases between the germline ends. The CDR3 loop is CASSLTRENTGELFF. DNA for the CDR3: TGTGCCAGCAGCTTGACGAGGGAAAACACCGGGGAGCTGTTTTTT.

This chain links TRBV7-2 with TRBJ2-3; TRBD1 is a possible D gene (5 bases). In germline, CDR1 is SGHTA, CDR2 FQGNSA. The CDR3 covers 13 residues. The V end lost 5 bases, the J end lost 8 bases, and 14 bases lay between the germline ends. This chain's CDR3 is CASSTTQGGTQYF. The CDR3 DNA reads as TGTGCCAGCAGCACCACGCAGGGCGGTACGCAGTATTTT.

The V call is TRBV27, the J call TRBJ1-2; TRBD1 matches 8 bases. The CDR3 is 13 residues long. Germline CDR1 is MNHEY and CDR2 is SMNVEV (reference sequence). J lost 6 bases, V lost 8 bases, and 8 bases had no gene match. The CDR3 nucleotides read TGTGCCAGCCGACTAACAGGGGGGCATGGCTACACCTTC. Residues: CASRLTGGHGYTF.

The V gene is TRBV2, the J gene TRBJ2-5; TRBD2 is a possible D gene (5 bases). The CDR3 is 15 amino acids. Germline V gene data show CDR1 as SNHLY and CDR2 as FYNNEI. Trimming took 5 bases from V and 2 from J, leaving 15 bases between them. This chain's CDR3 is CASSQNPPGQETQYF. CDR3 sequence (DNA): TGTGCCAGCAGTCAAAATCCTCCGGGACAAGAGACCCAGTACTTC.

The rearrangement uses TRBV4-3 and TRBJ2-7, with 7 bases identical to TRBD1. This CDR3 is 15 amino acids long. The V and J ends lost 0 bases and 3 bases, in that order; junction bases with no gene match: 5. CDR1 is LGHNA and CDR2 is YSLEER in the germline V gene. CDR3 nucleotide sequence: TGCGCCAGCAGCCAAGATAGTCAGGGGGTCTACGAGCAGTACTTC. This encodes CASSQDSQGVYEQYF.

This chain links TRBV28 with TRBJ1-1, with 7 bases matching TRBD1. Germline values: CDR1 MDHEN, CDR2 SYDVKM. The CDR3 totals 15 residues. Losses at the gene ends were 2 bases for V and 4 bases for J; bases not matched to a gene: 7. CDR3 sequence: CASSLADRAPTEAFF. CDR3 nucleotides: TGTGCCAGCAGTTTAGCTGACAGGGCCCCCACTGAAGCTTTCTTT.

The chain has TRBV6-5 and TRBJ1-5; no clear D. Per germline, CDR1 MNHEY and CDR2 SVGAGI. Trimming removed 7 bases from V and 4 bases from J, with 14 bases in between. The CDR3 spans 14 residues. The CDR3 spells CASTSSPGNQPQHF. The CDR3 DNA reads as TGTGCCAGCACCTCGAGCCCGGGGAATCAGCCCCAGCATTTT.

CDR3 bases: TGTGCCAGCAGGACCCCTAACAGCCGCTATGGCTACACCTTC. It specifies CASRTPNSRYGYTF. The rearrangement links TRBV28 to TRBJ1-2, with no clear D. Germline lookup yields CDR1 MDHEN and CDR2 SYDVKM. Trimming took 6 bases from V and 4 from J, leaving 15 bases between them. This CDR3 contains 14 residues.

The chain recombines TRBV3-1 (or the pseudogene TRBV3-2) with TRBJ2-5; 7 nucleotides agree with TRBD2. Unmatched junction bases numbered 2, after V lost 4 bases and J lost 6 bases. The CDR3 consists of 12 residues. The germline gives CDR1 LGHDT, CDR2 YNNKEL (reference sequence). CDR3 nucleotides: TGTGCCAGCAGCCGGGAGGGCCAGACCCAGTACTTC. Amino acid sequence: CASSREGQTQYF.

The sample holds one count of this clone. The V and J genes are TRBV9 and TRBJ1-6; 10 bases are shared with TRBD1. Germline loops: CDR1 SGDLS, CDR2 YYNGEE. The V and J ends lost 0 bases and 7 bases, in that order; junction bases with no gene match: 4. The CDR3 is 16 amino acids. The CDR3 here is CASSVVPGQGNSPLHF. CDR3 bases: TGTGCCAGCAGCGTAGTCCCGGGACAGGGGAATTCACCCCTCCACTTT. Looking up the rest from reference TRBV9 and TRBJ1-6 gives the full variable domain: DSGVTQTPKHLITATGQRVTLRCSPRSGDLSVYWYQQSLDQGLQFLIQYYNGEERAKGNILERFSAQQFPDLHSELNLSSLELGDSALYFCASSVVPGQGNSPLHFGNGTRLTVT.

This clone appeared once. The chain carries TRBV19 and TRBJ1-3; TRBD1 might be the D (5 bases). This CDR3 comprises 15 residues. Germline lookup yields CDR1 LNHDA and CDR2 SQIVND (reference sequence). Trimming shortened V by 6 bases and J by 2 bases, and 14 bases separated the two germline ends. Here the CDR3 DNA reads TGTGCCAGTAGGGATACGGGGACTACTGGAAACACCATATATTTT. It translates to CASRDTGTTGNTIYF. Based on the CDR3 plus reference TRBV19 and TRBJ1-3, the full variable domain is DGGITQSPKYLFRKEGQNVTLSCEQNLNHDAMYWYRQDPGQGLRLIYYSQIVNDFQKGDIAEGYSVSREKKESFPLTVTSAQKNPTAFYLCASRDTGTTGNTIYFGEGSWLTVV.

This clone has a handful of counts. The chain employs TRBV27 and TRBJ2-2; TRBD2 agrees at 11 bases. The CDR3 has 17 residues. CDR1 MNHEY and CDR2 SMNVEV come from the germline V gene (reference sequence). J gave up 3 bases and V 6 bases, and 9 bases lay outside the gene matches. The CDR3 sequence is CASSLTSGSFHTGELFF. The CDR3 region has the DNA TGTGCCAGCAGCCTAACTAGCGGGAGTTTCCACACCGGGGAGCTGTTTTTT.

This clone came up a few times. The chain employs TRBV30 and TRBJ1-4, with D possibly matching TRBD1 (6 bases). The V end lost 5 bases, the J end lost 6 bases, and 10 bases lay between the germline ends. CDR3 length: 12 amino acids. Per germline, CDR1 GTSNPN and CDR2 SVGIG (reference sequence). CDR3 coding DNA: TGTGCCTGGGACAGGTCGGATGAAAAACTGTTTTTT. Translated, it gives CAWDRSDEKLFF.

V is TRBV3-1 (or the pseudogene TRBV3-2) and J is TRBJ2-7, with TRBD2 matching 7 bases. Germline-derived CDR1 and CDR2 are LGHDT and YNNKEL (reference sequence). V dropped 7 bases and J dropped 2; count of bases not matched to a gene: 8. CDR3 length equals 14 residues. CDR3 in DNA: TGTGCCAGCAACCTCGGGACTACACCCTACGAGCAGTACTTC. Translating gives CASNLGTTPYEQYF.

CDR3 amino acids: CASSKREGYEQYF. CDR3 sequence (DNA): TGTGCCAGCAGCAAACGGGAGGGGTACGAGCAGTACTTC. The chain is built from TRBV13 and TRBJ2-7, with TRBD2 matching over 8 bases. The CDR3 runs to 13 residues. CDR1 and CDR2 (germline): PRHDT, FYEKMQ (reference sequence). Trimming cost V 5 bases and J 4 bases; bases outside gene matches: 4.

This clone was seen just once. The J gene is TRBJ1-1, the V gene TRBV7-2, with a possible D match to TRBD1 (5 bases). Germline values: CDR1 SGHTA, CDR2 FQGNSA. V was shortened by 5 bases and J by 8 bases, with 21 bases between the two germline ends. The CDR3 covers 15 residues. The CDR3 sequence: CASSPLRREQGEAFF. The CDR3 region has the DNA TGTGCCAGCAGCCCCCTGCGCAGGGAACAAGGCGAAGCTTTCTTT.

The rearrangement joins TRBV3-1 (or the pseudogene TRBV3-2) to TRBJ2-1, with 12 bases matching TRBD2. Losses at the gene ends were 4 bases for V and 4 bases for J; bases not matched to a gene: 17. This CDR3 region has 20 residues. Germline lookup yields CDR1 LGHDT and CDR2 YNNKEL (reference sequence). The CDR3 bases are TGTGCCAGCAGCCCTAAAAAGGGAGCTAGCGGGAGGGCCACGTACAATGAGCAGTTCTTC. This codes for CASSPKKGASGRATYNEQFF.

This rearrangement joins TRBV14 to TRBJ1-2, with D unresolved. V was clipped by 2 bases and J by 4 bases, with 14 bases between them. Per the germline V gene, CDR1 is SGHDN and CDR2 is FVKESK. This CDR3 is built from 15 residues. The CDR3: CASSQYAGLGYGYTF. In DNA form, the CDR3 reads TGTGCCAGCAGCCAATACGCCGGGTTGGGCTATGGCTACACCTTC.